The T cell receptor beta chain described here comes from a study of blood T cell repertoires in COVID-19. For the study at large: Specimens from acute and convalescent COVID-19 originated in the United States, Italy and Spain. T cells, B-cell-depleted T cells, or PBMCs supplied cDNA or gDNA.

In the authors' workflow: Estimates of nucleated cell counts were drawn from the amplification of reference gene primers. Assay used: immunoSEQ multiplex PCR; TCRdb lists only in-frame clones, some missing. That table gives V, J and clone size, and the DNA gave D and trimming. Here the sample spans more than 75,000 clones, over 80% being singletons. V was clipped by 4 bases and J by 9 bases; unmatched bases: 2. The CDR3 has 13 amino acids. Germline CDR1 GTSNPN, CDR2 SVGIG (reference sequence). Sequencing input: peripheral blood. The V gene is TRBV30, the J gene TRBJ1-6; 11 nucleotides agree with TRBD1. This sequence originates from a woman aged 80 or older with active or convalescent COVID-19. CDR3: CAWTGQGGSPLHF. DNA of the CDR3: TGTGCCTGGACGGGACAGGGGGGTTCACCCCTCCACTTT.